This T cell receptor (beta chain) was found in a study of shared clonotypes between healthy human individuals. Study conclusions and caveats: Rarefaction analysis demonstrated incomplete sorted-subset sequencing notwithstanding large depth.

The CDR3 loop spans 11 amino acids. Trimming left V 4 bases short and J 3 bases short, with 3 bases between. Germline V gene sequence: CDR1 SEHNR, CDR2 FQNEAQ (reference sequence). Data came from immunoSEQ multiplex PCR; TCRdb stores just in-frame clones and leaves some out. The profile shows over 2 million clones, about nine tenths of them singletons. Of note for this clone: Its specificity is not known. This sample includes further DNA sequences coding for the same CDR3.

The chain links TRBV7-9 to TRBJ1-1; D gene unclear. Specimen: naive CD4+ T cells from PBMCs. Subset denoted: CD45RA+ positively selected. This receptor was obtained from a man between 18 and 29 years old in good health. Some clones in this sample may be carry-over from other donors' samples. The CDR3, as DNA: TGTGCCAGCAGCTCATACACTGAAGCTTTCTTT. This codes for CASSSYTEAFF.